Here is one T cell receptor beta chain with its context. The antigen is unknown. The sample is drawn from a study of T-cell memory formation after mild COVID-19. Points from the study as a whole: Contracting CD8+ clones were enriched in EMRA, CD4+ mainly in CM and EM. There was no confirmation that second-wave clones peaking on day 37 were SARS-CoV-2 specific. Contracting clones from day 15 to 85 showed balanced CD4/CD8; later expanders favored CD4+.

TCRdb re-derived calls from the 5' RACE reads in MiXCR, one entry per CDR3 protein. The table shows 350,000 to 450,000 distinct CDR3 sequences, with 13% to 15% occurring only once. V lost 6 bases, J lost 0 bases, and 12 bases lay in between. The CDR3 consists of 14 residues. Germline values: CDR1 MNHEY, CDR2 SMNVEV (reference sequence). The genes are TRBV27 and TRBJ2-7; possible D gene TRBD1, 5 bases. The sequenced sample consisted of PBMCs or a T cell subset sorted from them (not recorded which). The source of this sequence is a man between 18 and 35 years old who had mild COVID-19 (a few samples of this study predate the infection). Cell type and time point are not known. The CDR3 DNA sequence: TGTGCCAGCAGACCCGAACAGGACTCCTACGAGCAGTACTTC. This codes for CASRPEQDSYEQYF.